This record looks at one TCR beta chain sequence and its context. The target antigen is unknown. PCR used 60 Vbeta primers and 13 Jbeta primers. Clones were sequenced by immunoSEQ multiplex PCR, and TCRdb holds only the in-frame ones, with some missing. The sample consists of 150,000 to 180,000 clones, 80% of them appearing once. As for the donors, each was a healthy bone marrow donor. This record belongs to a study of cytomegalovirus exposure and HLA in healthy donors. Study overall: The early release's HLA-typed donors yielded about 85 million unique TCRs.

This CDR3 comprises 15 residues. Germline loops: CDR1 MNHEY, CDR2 SVGAGI. Trimming shortened V by 2 bases and J by 5 bases, and 15 bases separated the two germline ends. Study-level findings and limits: The investigators catalogued 164 TCR beta chains as cytomegalovirus-associated. In a later analysis, TCR beta V- and J-gene trimming was associated with a missense DCLRE1C variant.

What was sequenced was PBMCs. The origin of this receptor is a man aged 25-45 years in good health and CMV-seropositive. V gene TRBV6-5 combines with J gene TRBJ2-5, with D perhaps TRBD1 (6 bases). CDR3 coding DNA: TGTGCCAGCAGTTACAATGTCAGGGGTTGGGAGACCCAGTACTTC. Its translation is CASSYNVRGWETQYF.